This TCR beta chain derives from a study of shared clonotypes between healthy human individuals. The wider study: Donor ages ranged 18 to 49 years: two women, three men. Study findings and constraints: It was observed that approximately 5% of naive CD4 clonotypes were shared across a handful of donors.

In the study's own analysis: Filtering differed for immunoSEQ, which gave only junction sequences without quality scores. This table comes from immunoSEQ multiplex PCR, and its TCRdb copy is limited to in-frame clones, with some not included. That table gives V, J and clone size, and the DNA gave D and trimming. The data contain 950,000 to 1,300,000 clones, roughly 75% of them seen just once; the ten biggest clones take up approximately 1.5%. This clone was recorded once. What it binds is unknown. CDR3 length: 16 amino acids. V trimming: 9 bases; J trimming: 1 base; junction bases outside the gene matches: 12. The germline CDR1 and CDR2 sequences are SNHLY and FYNNEI.

This receptor was taken from a man in his late teens or twenties in good health. Sequencing input: memory CD4+ T cells sorted from blood. As for subset: CD45RA-negative fraction. This chain joins TRBV2 and TRBJ2-4; 7 bases line up with TRBD2. The CDR3 DNA is TGTGCCAGTTTACCGCCGGGGGGTTTGGCCAAAAACATTCAGTACTTC. Its protein product is CASLPPGGLAKNIQYF.